The 5 T cell receptor beta chains in this list originate from one sample, sequenced in a study of cytomegalovirus exposure and HLA in healthy donors listed by TCRdb under 2017. The protocol used for the library was the immunoSEQ multiplex PCR assay. The multiplex PCR relied on a mix of 60 forward primers for TCR Vbeta segments and 13 reverse primers for TCR Jbeta segments. TCRdb limited this immuneACCESS table to in-frame rearrangements with V and J called. A share of clones is missing; checked studies link under half to unresolved V genes, and the rest is unexplained. This sample is represented by 150,000 to 200,000 clones; about 90% of them were singletons. Clones ranked in the top ten supply around 0.21% of the sample. The specimen was PBMCs. The receptors were gathered from a girl under three years old in good health and CMV-seronegative.

V usage is TRBV5-1 and J usage is TRBJ2-1; unclear D gene. V was clipped by 7 bases and J by 2 bases, with 13 bases between them. The CDR3 is 14 amino acids. Looked up from germline, CDR1 is SGHRS and CDR2 is YFSETQ. CDR3 coding DNA: TGCGCCAGCGCGGTCAGTATGGCCTACAATGAGCAGTTCTTC. It codes for CASAVSMAYNEQFF.

The chain combines TRBV7-2 with TRBJ2-5; 13 positions agree with TRBD2. CDR3 length: 17 amino acids. J was trimmed by 5 bases and V by 1 base; bases with no gene match: 7. Germline assignment: CDR1 SGHTA and CDR2 FQGNSA. This CDR3 reads CASSLGGPGLAGETQYF. The CDR3 DNA sequence: TGTGCCAGCAGCTTAGGGGGGCCGGGACTAGCGGGGGAGACCCAGTACTTC. Using reference TRBV7-2 and TRBJ2-5 for the parts outside the CDR3, the full variable domain is GAGVSQSPSNKVTEKGKDVELRCDPISGHTALYWYRQSLGQGLEFLIYFQGNSAPDKSGLPSDRFSAERTGGSVSTLTIQRTQQEDSAVYLCASSLGGPGLAGETQYFGPGTRLLVL.

V gene TRBV5-4 combines with J gene TRBJ1-2; maybe TRBD1 (6 bases). This CDR3 region has 13 residues. Germline V gene sequence: CDR1 SGHNT, CDR2 YYREEE (reference sequence). V lost 3 bases and J 4 bases, leaving 10 bases between the germline ends. The CDR3 region is CASSSTGFYGYTF. CDR3 coding DNA: TGTGCCAGCAGCTCCACAGGGTTCTATGGCTACACCTTC.

CDR3 protein: CASSQGLSEQYF. The DNA of the CDR3 is TGTGCCAGCAGCCAGGGGTTGTCCGAGCAGTACTTC. The rearrangement joins TRBV7-9 to TRBJ2-5; D may be TRBD1 (6 bases). The J call may be wrong; the DNA end is better matched by TRBJ2-7. From germline, CDR1 is SEHNR and CDR2 FQNEAQ (reference sequence). CDR3 length: 12 amino acids.

The sample holds one count of this clone. The chain employs TRBV9 and TRBJ2-3, with D perhaps matching TRBD1 (7 bases). The CDR3 totals 15 residues. The V end lost 5 bases, the J end lost 0 bases, and 13 bases lay between the germline ends. Germline values: CDR1 SGDLS, CDR2 YYNGEE. The CDR3 region is CASRAGQTSTDTQYF. CDR3 DNA: TGTGCCAGCAGGGCGGGACAGACAAGCACAGATACGCAGTATTTT.